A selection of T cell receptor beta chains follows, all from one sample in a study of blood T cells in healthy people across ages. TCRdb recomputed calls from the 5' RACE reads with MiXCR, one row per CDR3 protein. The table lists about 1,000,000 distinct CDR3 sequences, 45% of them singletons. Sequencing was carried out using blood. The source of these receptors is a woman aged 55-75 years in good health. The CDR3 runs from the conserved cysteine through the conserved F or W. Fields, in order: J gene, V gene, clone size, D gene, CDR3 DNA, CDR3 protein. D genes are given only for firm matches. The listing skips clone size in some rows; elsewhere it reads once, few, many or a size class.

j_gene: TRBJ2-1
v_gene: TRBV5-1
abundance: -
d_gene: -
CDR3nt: TGCGCCAGCAGCTTAAACGGGCCGTACAATGAGCAGTTCTTC
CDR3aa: CASSLNGPYNEQFF

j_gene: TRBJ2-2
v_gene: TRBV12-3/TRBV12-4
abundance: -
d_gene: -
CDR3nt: TGTGCCAGCAGTCCGCACCAGAACACCGGGGAGCTGTTTTTT
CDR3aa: CASSPHQNTGELFF

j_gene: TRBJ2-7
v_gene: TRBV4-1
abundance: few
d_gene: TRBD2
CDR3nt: TGCGCCAGCAGCCAAGTACCTAGCGGCAGCTCCTACGAGCAGTACTTC
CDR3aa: CASSQVPSGSSYEQYF

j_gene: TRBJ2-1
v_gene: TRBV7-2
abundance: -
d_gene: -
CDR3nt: TGTGCCAGCAGCTTAGGGTCAATGGGTGAGCAGTTCTTC
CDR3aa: CASSLGSMGEQFF

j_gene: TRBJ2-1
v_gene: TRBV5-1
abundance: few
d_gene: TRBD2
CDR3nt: TGCGCCAGCAAAGGGACTAGCGGGAAAATTTACAATGAGCAGTTCTTC
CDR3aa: CASKGTSGKIYNEQFF

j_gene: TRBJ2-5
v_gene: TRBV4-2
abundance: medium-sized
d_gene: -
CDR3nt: TGTGCCAGCAGCCAAGATCGAGGGGAAGTAGAGACCCAGTACTTC
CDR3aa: CASSQDRGEVETQYF

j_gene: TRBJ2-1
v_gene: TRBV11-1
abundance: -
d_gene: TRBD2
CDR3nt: TGTGCCAGCAGCATTCTTTCCGGTGCTAGCGGGATAGGGGAGCAGTTCTTC
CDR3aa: CASSILSGASGIGEQFF

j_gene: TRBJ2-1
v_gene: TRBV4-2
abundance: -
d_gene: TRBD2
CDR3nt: TGTGCCAGCAGCCAAGAAAATTGCGCGGGAGGCAATGAGCAGTTCTTC
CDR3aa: CASSQENCAGGNEQFF

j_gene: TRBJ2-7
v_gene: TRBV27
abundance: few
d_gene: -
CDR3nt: TGTGCCAGCAGTCTCAAATACCTCTACGAGCAGTACTTC
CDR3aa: CASSLKYLYEQYF

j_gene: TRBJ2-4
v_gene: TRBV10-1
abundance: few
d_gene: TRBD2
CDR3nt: TGCGCCAGCAGTCCCGGGACTAGCGGGGAACTAGCCAAAAACATTCAGTACTTC
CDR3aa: CASSPGTSGELAKNIQYF

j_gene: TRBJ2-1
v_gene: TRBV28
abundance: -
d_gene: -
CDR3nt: TGTGCCAGCAGTCCCCTGGGCAGTGCCGACAATGAGCAGTTCTTC
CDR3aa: CASSPLGSADNEQFF

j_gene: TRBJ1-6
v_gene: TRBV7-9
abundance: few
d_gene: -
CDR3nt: TGTGCCAGCAGCTTAACCGCGCCCAGCTCCTATAATTCACCCCTCCACTTT
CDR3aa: CASSLTAPSSYNSPLHF

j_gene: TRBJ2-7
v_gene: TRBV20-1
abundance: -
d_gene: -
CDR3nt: TGCAGTGCTAGATCACCGGGGTTTCCTTACGAGCAGTACTTC
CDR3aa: CSARSPGFPYEQYF

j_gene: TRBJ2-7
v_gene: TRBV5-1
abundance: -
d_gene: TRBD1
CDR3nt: TGCGCCAGCAGCCCAGTACAGGGGCTCTACGAGCAGTACTTC
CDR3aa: CASSPVQGLYEQYF

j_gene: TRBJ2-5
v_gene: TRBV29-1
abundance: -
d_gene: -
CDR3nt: TGCAGCGTCCCGGGACGGGACCAAGAGACCCAGTACTTC
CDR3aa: CSVPGRDQETQYF

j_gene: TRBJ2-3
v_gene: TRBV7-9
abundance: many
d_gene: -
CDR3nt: TGTGCCAGCAGCTTCATGGGAAGCACAGATACGCAGTATTTT
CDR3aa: CASSFMGSTDTQYF

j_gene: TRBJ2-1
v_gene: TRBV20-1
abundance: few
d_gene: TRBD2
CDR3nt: TGCAGTGCTAGACAAAAAATAAGCGGGAGGGAGGATGAGCAGTTCTTC
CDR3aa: CSARQKISGREDEQFF

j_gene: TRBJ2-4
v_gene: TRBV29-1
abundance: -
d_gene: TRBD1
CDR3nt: TGCAGCGTTGACCCTACAGGGGCGGGTTACATTCAGTACTTC
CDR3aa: CSVDPTGAGYIQYF